The present TCR beta chain was sequenced within a study of neurological immune-mediated disorders. The CDR3 has 17 residues. Many counts were recorded for this clonotype. TCRdb passed the 5' RACE reads through MiXCR, listing each CDR3 protein once. The data show some 30,000 distinct CDR3 sequences, more than 14% seen once. This chain connects TRBV21-1 to TRBJ2-7; the D call in the table, TRBD2, was not verified against the DNA. TRBV21-1 is labeled a pseudogene. The sequence was collected from a man aged 70-80 years in good health. Sequencing was done on a sample of PBMCs. The CDR3 nucleotides are TGTGCCAGCAGCAAAGAGAGGGCCGCTAGCGGGATCTACGAGCAGTACTTC. Its translation: CASSKERAASGIYEQYF.